These 12 T cell receptor beta chains came from one sample sequenced in a study of Ad26.COV2.S vaccination and SARS-CoV-2 variants (TCRdb year 2021). Library prep was done by the immunoSEQ multiplex PCR assay. Entries here come from immuneACCESS through TCRdb and include only in-frame sequences with V and J called. Some clones fail to appear in such tables; in the studies checked, an unresolved V gene covers under half of the shortfall, and the cause of the remainder is unknown. This sample comprises under 300,000 clones, around nine tenths of them detected only once. The biggest ten clones account for less than 3.5% of the sample. According to the study, the label for this sample's treatment or condition signals: around 19 received Ad26.COV2.S at low or high dose, single or two shots; about 5 received placebo; per-sample allocation not given. For vaccine and placebo recipients, the sequenced repertoires came from samples collected on day 63 after the first injection.

Sample: peripheral blood, taken in a trial of Ad26.COV2.S vaccine versus placebo. The receptor set was obtained from a person aged 18-65 years who received the Ad26.COV2.S COVID-19 vaccine or a placebo.

V usage is TRBV12-5 and J usage is TRBJ2-7, with D maybe TRBD1 (6 bases). Deletions cut 0 bases from V and 5 bases from J, with 20 bases between. CDR1 LGHNT and CDR2 FRNRAP come from the germline V gene. The CDR3 loop spans 17 amino acids. The CDR3 coding sequence is TGTGCTAGTGGTTTGGTGGAAGGGACAACAGGTCGCCACGAGCAGTACTTC. Its translation: CASGLVEGTTGRHEQYF.

The V gene is TRBV6-5, the J gene TRBJ2-1; D unresolved. Trimming shortened V by 0 bases and J by 4 bases, and 7 bases separated the two germline ends. The CDR3 runs 14 residues. Germline loops: CDR1 MNHEY, CDR2 SVGAGI. CDR3 in amino acids: CASSYSDGYNEQFF. The CDR3 DNA reads as TGTGCCAGCAGTTACTCGGACGGGTACAATGAGCAGTTCTTC.

V is TRBV27 and J is TRBJ2-2, with a tentative D call TRBD1 (6 bases). CDR3 length: 13 residues. V lost 11 bases to trimming and J lost 4 bases, with 14 bases between them. CDR1 MNHEY and CDR2 SMNVEV come from the germline V gene (reference sequence). CDR3 DNA sequence: TGTGCCTGCTCCGGGACACCCACCGGGGAGCTGTTTTTT. Amino acids: CACSGTPTGELFF.

The CDR3 DNA is TGTGCCAGCAGTCCTTTCGGACAGGACTTGTACGAGCAGTACTTC. It is translated as CASSPFGQDLYEQYF. V is TRBV27 and J is TRBJ2-7, with 7 nucleotides matching TRBD1. CDR1 is MNHEY and CDR2 is SMNVEV in the germline V gene (reference sequence). J was trimmed by 4 bases and V by 5 bases; bases with no gene match: 11. The CDR3 has 15 amino acids.

The rearrangement uses TRBV10-1 and TRBJ2-2; 12 bases match TRBD2. This CDR3 comprises 18 residues. Germline CDR1 reads WNHNN; CDR2 reads SYGVQD (reference sequence). The V segment lost 2 bases and the J segment 6 bases; nucleotides outside the gene matches: 10. CDR3 sequence: CASSEVTSGSQAPGELFF. Written as DNA, the CDR3 is TGCGCCAGCAGTGAGGTGACTAGCGGGAGCCAAGCACCCGGGGAGCTGTTTTTT.

This chain joins TRBV4-1 and TRBJ2-1, with 9 bases that match TRBD2. The CDR3 is 15 residues long. The V gene end was trimmed by 4 bases and the J gene end by 3 bases; junction bases not matched to a gene: 4. Germline values: CDR1 MGHRA, CDR2 YSYEKL. The CDR3 protein is CASSRTSGLYNEQFF. DNA for the CDR3: TGCGCCAGCAGCCGCACTAGCGGGCTCTACAATGAGCAGTTCTTC.

This clone was recorded a few times. The chain has TRBV25-1 and TRBJ1-1; TRBD1 might be the D (5 bases). The CDR3 runs to 13 residues. Germline V gene data show CDR1 as MGHDK and CDR2 as SYGVNS. In DNA form, the CDR3 reads TGTGCAACGAGGTGGCAGGGCGACACTGAAGCTTTCTTT. Its translation: CATRWQGDTEAFF.

This chain links TRBV5-1 with TRBJ1-1, with TRBD1 matching 9 bases. The V gene end was trimmed by 2 bases and the J gene end by 5 bases; junction bases not matched to a gene: 4. Germline V CDR1 and CDR2: SGHRS, YFSETQ. The CDR3 totals 14 residues. The CDR3 loop is CASSLQGALTEAFF. The CDR3 DNA reads as TGCGCCAGCAGCTTACAGGGGGCCTTGACTGAAGCTTTCTTT.

This sequence joins TRBV19 and TRBJ2-6; perhaps TRBD1 as D (6 bases). CDR1 is LNHDA and CDR2 is SQIVND in the germline V gene (reference sequence). The CDR3 extends over 17 amino acids. The V gene lost 1 base and the J gene lost 0 bases, with 10 bases spanning the gap. CDR3 in amino acids: CASSIGWGPSGANVLTF. The CDR3 DNA follows: TGTGCCAGTAGTATAGGGTGGGGGCCCTCTGGGGCCAACGTCCTGACTTTC.

The table lists this clone with a few counts. The rearrangement joins TRBV7-8 to TRBJ2-2, with a weak D call TRBD2 (5 bases). Per germline, CDR1 SGHVS and CDR2 FQNEAQ. This CDR3 region has 15 residues. V was trimmed by 5 bases and J by 4 bases, leaving 14 bases between them. CDR3 coding DNA: TGTGCCAGCAGCCACACTAGAACTGCCACCGGGGAGCTGTTTTTT. Translated, it gives CASSHTRTATGELFF.

The V gene is TRBV24-1, the J gene TRBJ1-2; weak D call: TRBD1 (5 bases). The V end was cut by 1 base, the J end by 3 bases, with 8 bases between. CDR1 and CDR2 (germline): KGHDR, SFDVKD. CDR3 size: 14 residues. In DNA, the CDR3 is TGTGCCACCAGTGATTTTGGCAGGGACTATGGCTACACCTTC. Translating it yields CATSDFGRDYGYTF.

The rearrangement joins TRBV7-3 to TRBJ2-1; no firm D call. V lost 1 base, J lost 11 bases, and 12 bases lay in between. Germline CDR1 and CDR2: SGHTA and FQGTGA. CDR3 length equals 13 residues. CDR3 DNA: TGTGCCAGCAGCTTAAGTTTGATGTCAAAGCAGTTCTTC. As protein: CASSLSLMSKQFF.